Listed below are T cell receptor beta chains from one sample, sequenced in a study of post-analysis software for immune sequencing data. TCRdb re-analysed the PCR reads in MiXCR, keeping a single row per CDR3 protein. The sample shows fewer than 850,000 distinct CDR3 sequences, 35% to 55% of them seen only once. Sequencing was carried out using blood. All receptors come from a girl between 10 and 17 years old with multiple sclerosis. The CDR3 runs from the conserved cysteine through the conserved F or W. The order of the fields is D gene, clone size, J gene, V gene, CDR3 DNA, CDR3 protein. A D gene is named only where the DNA matches it firmly. Only some rows state a clone size, as once, few, many or a class for expanded clones.

D: .; size: few; J: TRBJ1-6; V: TRBV7-9; DNA: TGTGCCAGCAGCCAGCTAGGGGTTGGATCACCCCTCCACTTT; CDR3: CASSQLGVGSPLHF
D: .; size: .; J: TRBJ2-7; V: TRBV6-1; DNA: TGTGCCAGCAGCCCCTCTCCGGGTGAGCAGTACTTC; CDR3: CASSPSPGEQYF
D: .; size: few; J: TRBJ2-5; V: TRBV7-2; DNA: TGTGCCAGCAGCTTCGAAGAACCGAGTGGGGAGACCCAGTACTTC; CDR3: CASSFEEPSGETQYF
D: .; size: .; J: TRBJ1-5; V: TRBV6-1; DNA: TGTGCCAGCAGTGAAAGCGCCAGGTCCAATCAGCCCCAGCATTTT; CDR3: CASSESARSNQPQHF
D: TRBD1; size: .; J: TRBJ1-1; V: TRBV9; DNA: TGTGCCAGCAGCGTAGATCCCGGACAGGGGGCGAAGATCACTGAAGCTTTCTTT; CDR3: CASSVDPGQGAKITEAFF
D: TRBD1; size: few; J: TRBJ1-4; V: TRBV7-9; DNA: TGTGCTAGCAGCCCGGGACAGGGCGGTGAAAAACTGTTTTTT; CDR3: CASSPGQGGEKLFF
D: .; size: .; J: TRBJ1-2; V: TRBV7-9; DNA: TGTGCCAGCAGCTCTAGCCCGAGCGCAGACTATGGCTACACCTTC; CDR3: CASSSSPSADYGYTF
D: .; size: few; J: TRBJ2-1; V: TRBV10-3; DNA: TGTGCCATCAGTGAGCCTGCGGAGGTCTACAATGAGCAGTTCTTC; CDR3: CAISEPAEVYNEQFF
D: TRBD1; size: few; J: TRBJ1-2; V: TRBV6-5; DNA: TGTGCCAGCAGGCAGGGGGCTCTTGGCTACACCTTC; CDR3: CASRQGALGYTF
D: .; size: .; J: TRBJ1-5; V: TRBV7-9; DNA: TGTGCCAGCAGCTTAGGAACTGGGGGGATTTATCAGCCCCAGCATTTT; CDR3: CASSLGTGGIYQPQHF
D: .; size: .; J: TRBJ1-5; V: TRBV28; DNA: TGTGCCAGCAGTTTTGGCGAGGGTTGGCAGCCCCAGCATTTT; CDR3: CASSFGEGWQPQHF
D: TRBD1; size: few; J: TRBJ2-5; V: TRBV12-3/TRBV12-4; DNA: TGTGCCAGCACCAGTGGACAGGGTCATAGAGAGACCCAGTACTTC; CDR3: CASTSGQGHRETQYF
D: TRBD1; size: .; J: TRBJ1-2; V: TRBV6-2/TRBV6-3; DNA: TGTGCCAGCAGTCCTGACCCGACAGGGACCTATGGCTACACCTTC; CDR3: CASSPDPTGTYGYTF
D: TRBD1; size: once; J: TRBJ2-7; V: TRBV6-2/TRBV6-3; DNA: TGTGCCAGCAGTTACCGAGCAGGGGGCGAGGTTCGTGGCTACGAGCAGTACTTC; CDR3: CASSYRAGGEVRGYEQYF
D: TRBD1; size: .; J: TRBJ1-5; V: TRBV7-2; DNA: TGTGCCAGCAGCTTAGGGAGGACAGGGGAACAGCCCCAGCATTTT; CDR3: CASSLGRTGEQPQHF
D: .; size: .; J: TRBJ2-1; V: TRBV7-2; DNA: TGTGCCAGCAGCTTGACCACGGTCTATGAGCAGTTCTTC; CDR3: CASSLTTVYEQFF
D: .; size: .; J: TRBJ1-5; V: TRBV7-9; DNA: TGTGCCAGCAGCCTAGAGGGTAACAGGGTTGGGCAGCCCCAGCATTTT; CDR3: CASSLEGNRVGQPQHF
D: .; size: .; J: TRBJ2-3; V: TRBV7-8; DNA: TGTGCCAGCAGCTTTCAGGCAGGGGGCACAGATACGCAGTATTTT; CDR3: CASSFQAGGTDTQYF
D: .; size: .; J: TRBJ2-6; V: TRBV7-3; DNA: TGTGCCAGCGGCAGGGATGGTGCTGGGGCCAACGTCCTGACTTTC; CDR3: CASGRDGAGANVLTF
D: .; size: few; J: TRBJ1-2; V: TRBV7-2; DNA: TGTGCCAGCAGCTTAGCCGCCACGGCTGGCTACACCTTC; CDR3: CASSLAATAGYTF
D: .; size: .; J: TRBJ2-6; V: TRBV7-9; DNA: TGTGCCAGCAGCTCCCCCCTCTCTGGGGCCAACGTCCTGACTTTC; CDR3: CASSSPLSGANVLTF
D: TRBD1; size: .; J: TRBJ2-5; V: TRBV28; DNA: TGTGCCAGCAGTCCCGCGACAGGGGGCGCAGAGACCCAGTACTTC; CDR3: CASSPATGGAETQYF
D: .; size: many; J: TRBJ1-2; V: TRBV27; DNA: TGTGCCAGCAGTTTAGGGGCCGGCAGGGCAAACTATGGCTACACCTTC; CDR3: CASSLGAGRANYGYTF
D: .; size: .; J: TRBJ2-6; V: TRBV4-2; DNA: TGTGCCAGCAGCCAAGATCGTGACGGATTCGACTCTGGGGCCAACGTCCTGACTTTC; CDR3: CASSQDRDGFDSGANVLTF
D: .; size: few; J: TRBJ1-2; V: TRBV6-6; DNA: TGTGCCAGCAGTTGGGACAAGAGACCCAATATGGATGGCTACACCTTC; CDR3: CASSWDKRPNMDGYTF
D: .; size: .; J: TRBJ2-5; V: TRBV27; DNA: TGTGCCAGCAGTTTATCGGTCCGTTACCAGGACAGAGAGAGGGAGACCCAGTACTTC; CDR3: CASSLSVRYQDRERETQYF
D: .; size: .; J: TRBJ2-5; V: TRBV24-1; DNA: TGTGCCACCAGTGAGGGATACAATGAGCAGTACTTC; CDR3: CATSEGYNEQYF
D: .; size: few; J: TRBJ2-5; V: TRBV20-1; DNA: TGCAGTGCACCCATAGGGGGAGGGCCCCAAGAGACCCAGTACTTC; CDR3: CSAPIGGGPQETQYF
D: .; size: .; J: TRBJ2-1; V: TRBV12-3/TRBV12-4; DNA: TGTGCCAGCAGTTTAGGTGAGGGTTACAATGAGCAGTTCTTC; CDR3: CASSLGEGYNEQFF
D: .; size: .; J: TRBJ2-7; V: TRBV14; DNA: TGTGCCAGCAGCCCAAGACGGGACGGAGACTACGAGCAGTACTTC; CDR3: CASSPRRDGDYEQYF
D: .; size: few; J: TRBJ2-3; V: TRBV7-3; DNA: TGTGCCAGCAGCTTAACGGGCAGCGTCGGGCAGTATTTT; CDR3: CASSLTGSVGQYF
D: .; size: .; J: TRBJ1-5; V: TRBV6-2/TRBV6-3; DNA: TGTGCCAGCAGTTTCCCGACGGGGCAGCCCCAGCATTTT; CDR3: CASSFPTGQPQHF
D: TRBD2; size: .; J: TRBJ2-3; V: TRBV7-6; DNA: TGTGCCAGCAGTTCCAGTCCACTAGCGGGGGCCTCTCGAGATACGCAGTATTTT; CDR3: CASSSSPLAGASRDTQYF
D: TRBD2; size: few; J: TRBJ2-7; V: TRBV10-3; DNA: TGTGCCATCAGTGGCACTAGCGTCTACGAGCAGTACTTC; CDR3: CAISGTSVYEQYF
D: .; size: .; J: TRBJ2-1; V: TRBV12-3/TRBV12-4; DNA: TGTGCCAGCAGTTATGGCGGGTCAAATGAGCAGTTCTTC; CDR3: CASSYGGSNEQFF
D: .; size: .; J: TRBJ1-4; V: TRBV9; DNA: TGTGCCAGCAGCGTAGGAGACGGAACTAATGAAAAACTGTTTTTT; CDR3: CASSVGDGTNEKLFF
D: .; size: .; J: TRBJ2-5; V: TRBV2; DNA: TGTGCCAGCAGTGGTAGCTTTGGATCACAAGAGACCCAGTACTTC; CDR3: CASSGSFGSQETQYF
D: .; size: few; J: TRBJ1-2; V: TRBV6-5; DNA: TGTGCCAGCAGTAGGGGGACGTTACATTTCTATGGCTACACCTTC; CDR3: CASSRGTLHFYGYTF
D: .; size: .; J: TRBJ2-1; V: TRBV10-2; DNA: TGCGCCAGCAGGGGCGAAGGGAATGAGCAGTTCTTC; CDR3: CASRGEGNEQFF
D: TRBD1; size: .; J: TRBJ2-1; V: TRBV27; DNA: TGTGCCAGCAGTTCTACCGGGACAGGGATGTCGGATGAGCAGTTCTTC; CDR3: CASSSTGTGMSDEQFF
D: .; size: .; J: TRBJ2-7; V: TRBV4-3; DNA: TGCGCCAGCAGCCAAGGTGGAGACTCCTACAATGAGCAGTACTTC; CDR3: CASSQGGDSYNEQYF
D: TRBD1; size: .; J: TRBJ2-7; V: TRBV29-1; DNA: TGCAGCGTTTGGGACAGGGGGGTAAACTACGAGCAGTACTTC; CDR3: CSVWDRGVNYEQYF
D: TRBD1; size: .; J: TRBJ1-2; V: TRBV5-1; DNA: TGCGCCAGCAGCCGAACAGGGGGCGAAGGGTATGGCTACACCTTC; CDR3: CASSRTGGEGYGYTF
D: .; size: .; J: TRBJ2-5; V: TRBV7-9; DNA: TGTGCCAGCAGTCCCGAGGGGACACTATTAGAGACCCAGTACTTC; CDR3: CASSPEGTLLETQYF
D: TRBD2; size: .; J: TRBJ2-1; V: TRBV7-9; DNA: TGTGCCAGCAGCTTAGTTCGTCCGGGGAGCGGGATCCGCAATGAGCAGTTCTTC; CDR3: CASSLVRPGSGIRNEQFF
D: TRBD1; size: .; J: TRBJ1-2; V: TRBV7-8; DNA: TGTGCCAGCAGCTTAGCGTCAGGGGGCGGCTATGGCTACACCTTC; CDR3: CASSLASGGGYGYTF
D: TRBD1; size: .; J: TRBJ2-3; V: TRBV13; DNA: TGTGCCAGCAGCGGCACGGGACAGCAAACTAGCACAGATACGCAGTATTTT; CDR3: CASSGTGQQTSTDTQYF
D: .; size: .; J: TRBJ2-1; V: TRBV7-6; DNA: TGTGCCAGCAGCTTATTCACGGGGAGCTCCTACAATGAGCAGTTCTTC; CDR3: CASSLFTGSSYNEQFF
D: TRBD2; size: .; J: TRBJ2-1; V: TRBV12-3/TRBV12-4; DNA: TGTGCCAGCAGTTTACGGCGGGAGGGCCGGAATGAGCAGTTCTTC; CDR3: CASSLRREGRNEQFF